One sample yielded the 30 T cell receptor beta chains listed below, sequenced in a study of regulatory T cells in long-lasting Graves disease. For TCR beta, libraries came from iRepertoire HTBI primers and Arm-PCR of CDR3 regions. Via MiXCR, TCRdb re-called the multiplex PCR reads, giving one row per CDR3 protein. This sample has approximately 400,000 distinct CDR3 sequences; more than 13% occur once, and the top ten carry 15% to 20%. Regarding time point: newly diagnosed GD, antithyroid drugs for less than 3 months. RNA extracted from PBMCs served as the sequencing template. The sample also formed part of further work on T cells in Graves' hyperthyroidism and ophthalmopathy.

The sequencing used peripheral blood mononuclear cells (PBMCs), collected at new diagnosis, from a patient treated with antithyroid drugs. The receptors were sampled from a woman in her twenties or thirties with Graves disease.

The V gene is TRBV20-1, the J gene TRBJ2-1; no clear D gene. The CDR3 length is 12 residues. The V gene lost 6 bases and the J gene lost 8 bases, with 14 bases spanning the gap. From germline, CDR1 is DFQATT and CDR2 SNEGSKA (reference sequence). CDR3 loop: CSATTSGDEQFF. The CDR3 region has the DNA TGCAGTGCAACTACCTCAGGCGATGAGCAGTTCTTC.

This clonotype came up many times. The chain recombines TRBV27 with TRBJ2-5; TRBD1 aligns across 8 bases. Losses at the gene ends were 3 bases for V and 5 bases for J; bases not matched to a gene: 5. Germline V CDR1 and CDR2: MNHEY, SMNVEV (reference sequence). This CDR3 is 14 amino acids long. CDR3 residues: CASSFQGAGETQYF. Here the CDR3 DNA reads TGTGCCAGCAGTTTTCAGGGGGCAGGGGAGACCCAGTACTTC.

The rearrangement links TRBV5-4 to TRBJ2-1, with 9 nucleotides matching TRBD2. This CDR3 spans 20 amino acids. Germline loops: CDR1 SGHNT, CDR2 YYREEE (reference sequence). V dropped 0 bases and J dropped 0; count of bases not matched to a gene: 13. The CDR3 loop reads CASSLVFGTSLSSSYNEQFF. The CDR3 region has the DNA TGTGCCAGCAGCTTGGTATTTGGGACTAGCTTATCGAGCTCCTACAATGAGCAGTTCTTC.

The chain recombines TRBV24-1 with TRBJ2-1; 8 positions match TRBD1. Losses at the gene ends were 4 bases for V and 2 bases for J; bases not matched to a gene: 9. The CDR3 consists of 17 residues. Germline loops: CDR1 KGHDR, CDR2 SFDVKD. The CDR3 nucleotides read TGTGCCACCAGTGACCTTACCGACAGGGGCCCCTACAATGAGCAGTTCTTC. As protein: CATSDLTDRGPYNEQFF.

This chain joins TRBV12-3 or TRBV12-4 and TRBJ2-1; D gene uncertain. This CDR3 spans 14 amino acids. The ends were cut back, 2 bases at V and 5 bases at J, with 10 bases in the middle. This CDR3 is CASSLSGMNNEQFF. As DNA, the CDR3 is TGTGCCAGCAGTTTAAGTGGGATGAACAATGAGCAGTTCTTC.

This clonotype was recorded a few times. The chain links TRBV14 to TRBJ1-2, with D tentatively TRBD1 (5 bases). CDR3 length equals 15 residues. The V gene's germline CDR1 is SGHDN and CDR2 FVKESK. Between the trimmed V and J ends, which lost 1 base and 5 bases, there was a span of 14 bases. CDR3 protein: CASSQVGRGLYGYTF. The CDR3 DNA reads as TGTGCCAGCAGCCAAGTGGGAAGGGGACTATATGGCTACACCTTC.

This clonotype appeared many times. The J gene is TRBJ2-1, the V gene TRBV27; tentative D call: TRBD2 (6 bases). CDR3 size: 12 residues. Trimming cost V 4 bases and J 10 bases, with 11 bases left between them. Germline assignment: CDR1 MNHEY and CDR2 SMNVEV (reference sequence). The CDR3 DNA reads as TGTGCCAGCAGTTCGAAGGCGGGGGAGCAGTTCTTC. Its translation: CASSSKAGEQFF.

This clonotype was seen more than once but under ten times. The chain employs TRBV9 and TRBJ2-3, with D perhaps matching TRBD1 or TRBD2 (6 bases each). The CDR3 has 16 amino acids. Germline CDR1 reads SGDLS; CDR2 reads YYNGEE. V was trimmed by 0 bases and J by 2 bases, leaving 13 bases between them. The CDR3 DNA reads TGTGCCAGCAGCGTAGAGGGTGGGGGGCCCACAGATACGCAGTATTTT. It encodes CASSVEGGGPTDTQYF.

This clonotype was observed at least ten times. This chain uses TRBV24-1 with TRBJ2-2; TRBD1 agrees at 9 bases. V lost 9 bases to trimming and J lost 4 bases; unmatched junction nucleotides: 2. The CDR3 consists of 13 residues. CDR1 and CDR2 (germline): KGHDR, SFDVKD. The CDR3 DNA reads as TGTGCCACCCGGGACAGGGTCACCGGGGAGCTGTTTTTT. Its protein is CATRDRVTGELFF.

This clonotype was recorded a few times. The chain combines TRBV30 with TRBJ1-2; maybe TRBD1 (6 bases). This CDR3 is built from 14 residues. Trimming removed 5 bases from V and 5 bases from J, with 18 bases in between. CDR1 and CDR2 (germline): GTSNPN, SVGIG (reference sequence). DNA for the CDR3: TGTGCCTGGTTAAGCTATCCAGGGGCTTATGGCTACACCTTC. Its translation is CAWLSYPGAYGYTF.

The chain carries TRBV4-1 and TRBJ1-5; weak D call: TRBD1 (5 bases). V was pared by 5 bases and J by 9 bases, with 23 bases between. The CDR3 totals 16 residues. CDR1 MGHRA and CDR2 YSYEKL come from the germline V gene. CDR3 in DNA: TGCGCCAGCAGCGAAGCCGGGGACGTCCTCCTTCGGCCCCAGCATTTT. This translates into CASSEAGDVLLRPQHF.

This clonotype was counted ten times or more. The genes are TRBV13 and TRBJ2-5, with a tentative D call TRBD2 (6 bases). This CDR3 has 13 residues. Germline values: CDR1 PRHDT, CDR2 FYEKMQ (reference sequence). Trimming removed 7 bases from V and 9 bases from J, with 18 bases in between. The CDR3 DNA sequence: TGTGCCAGCACGAACGGAGGGACCCGTTCCCAGTACTTC. Its translation is CASTNGGTRSQYF.

This clonotype was counted many times. V and J are TRBV28 and TRBJ2-1; D might be TRBD2 (6 bases). Germline CDR1 is MDHEN and CDR2 is SYDVKM. The CDR3 is made up of 12 amino acids. V dropped 6 bases and J dropped 15 bases, with 18 bases sitting between them. The CDR3 region has the DNA TGTGCCAGCAGCCCCGCGGCGGGACTCCGGTTCTTC. Protein: CASSPAAGLRFF. Full variable domain (rest looked up from reference TRBV28 and TRBJ2-1): DVKVTQSSRYLVKRTGEKVFLECVQDMDHENMFWYRQDPGLGLRLIYFSYDVKMKEKGDIPEGYSVSREKKERFSLILESASTNQTSMYLCASSPAAGLRFFGPGTRLTVL.

This clonotype was detected many times. The genes are TRBV12-3 or TRBV12-4 and TRBJ2-7, with D perhaps TRBD1 (6 bases). Deletions cut 5 bases from V and 0 bases from J, with 14 bases between. CDR3 length equals 15 residues. CDR3 sequence reads: CASSADSLVSYEQYF. CDR3 bases: TGTGCCAGCAGTGCGGACAGTTTGGTCTCCTACGAGCAGTACTTC.

This clonotype has a count of ten or more. V gene TRBV3-1 combines with J gene TRBJ2-1; the match to TRBD1 covers 7 bases. There are 19 residues in the CDR3. Germline V gene lookup returns CDR1 LGHDT and CDR2 YNNKEL (reference sequence). With 1 base clipped from V and 7 bases from J, the junction kept 19 bases outside the gene matches. The CDR3 DNA sequence: TGTGCCAGCAGCCAAGCTCTCCGGGTCTCTTCCGGGACAGATAATGAGCAGTTCTTC. This encodes CASSQALRVSSGTDNEQFF.

In this sample, this clonotype turned up a few times. The chain has TRBV24-1 and TRBJ2-1; D not certain. The V and J ends lost 4 bases and 7 bases respectively, with 13 bases between them. CDR1 is KGHDR, CDR2 SFDVKD, per germline. There are 14 residues in the CDR3. CDR3 region: CATSDISLGNEQFF. In DNA form, the CDR3 reads TGTGCCACCAGTGACATATCACTCGGGAATGAGCAGTTCTTC.

V usage is TRBV7-9 and J usage is TRBJ2-7; TRBD1 aligns across 7 bases. There are 15 residues in the CDR3. V was clipped by 5 bases and J by 0 bases; unmatched bases: 7. Germline lookup yields CDR1 SEHNR and CDR2 FQNEAQ (reference sequence). The CDR3 loop reads CASSHGQVLSYEQYF. In DNA form, the CDR3 reads TGTGCCAGCAGCCACGGACAGGTACTCTCCTACGAGCAGTACTTC.

This clonotype was observed a few times. The chain uses TRBV7-8 and TRBJ1-1, with 7 bases identical to TRBD1. V lost 8 bases, J lost 1 base, and 10 bases stayed unmatched. CDR3 length equals 15 residues. CDR1 and CDR2 (germline): SGHVS, FQNEAQ. Here the CDR3 reads CASRFQDRPNTEAFF. Written as DNA, the CDR3 is TGTGCCAGCCGGTTTCAGGACAGGCCGAACACTGAAGCTTTCTTT.

This clonotype was seen ten or more times. This sequence joins TRBV13 and TRBJ2-3; D perhaps matches TRBD2 (5 bases). Per the germline V gene, CDR1 is PRHDT and CDR2 is FYEKMQ (reference sequence). CDR3 length: 16 amino acids. The V gene lost 6 bases and the J gene lost 3 bases, with 19 bases spanning the gap. CDR3: CASRPRAEWGTDTQYF. The CDR3 DNA is TGTGCCAGCAGGCCACGAGCGGAGTGGGGTACAGATACGCAGTATTTT.

For this clonotype: This may stem from a read error, because a much larger clone lies one nucleotide away. The chain couples TRBV12-3 or TRBV12-4 to TRBJ1-5; D not certain. The germline V and J ends were trimmed by 5 bases and 0 bases, with 11 bases remaining between them. The CDR3 totals 15 residues. CDR3 loop: CASSLLSSSNQPQHF. CDR3 bases: TGTGCCAGCAGTCTGCTGTCCAGTAGCAATCAGCCCCAGCATTTT.

This clonotype appeared many times. V gene TRBV7-8 combines with J gene TRBJ2-7; D is unclear. Germline V lookup: CDR1 SGHVS, CDR2 FQNEAQ. The V end lost 4 bases, the J end lost 6 bases, and 7 bases lay between the germline ends. The CDR3 has 11 amino acids. This chain's CDR3 is CASSSTLEQYF. CDR3 nucleotide sequence: TGTGCCAGCAGCTCCACCCTCGAGCAGTACTTC.

In its sample, this clonotype was seen many times. The chain employs TRBV6-1 and TRBJ1-2; TRBD1 is a possible D gene (6 bases). This CDR3 is built from 13 residues. Looked up from germline, CDR1 is MNHNS and CDR2 is SASEGT. The V end was cut by 1 base, the J end by 11 bases, with 14 bases between. CDR3 bases: TGTGCCAGCAGTGAAGGGGACACGAGGAAATACACCTTC. It yields the protein CASSEGDTRKYTF.

The chain links TRBV19 to TRBJ1-1, with 9 bases fitting TRBD1. The CDR3 consists of 16 residues. J was trimmed by 1 base and V by 4 bases; bases with no gene match: 7. From germline, CDR1 is LNHDA and CDR2 SQIVND (reference sequence). CDR3 protein: CASSSPRDRANTEAFF. CDR3 DNA sequence: TGTGCCAGTAGTAGCCCCCGGGACAGGGCGAACACTGAAGCTTTCTTT. Using reference TRBV19 and TRBJ1-1 for the parts outside the CDR3, the full variable domain is DGGITQSPKYLFRKEGQNVTLSCEQNLNHDAMYWYRQDPGQGLRLIYYSQIVNDFQKGDIAEGYSVSREKKESFPLTVTSAQKNPTAFYLCASSSPRDRANTEAFFGQGTRLTVV.

The V gene is TRBV10-3, the J gene TRBJ1-2, with 7 bases matching TRBD1. The CDR3 contains 15 residues. The V gene end was trimmed by 7 bases and the J gene end by 6 bases; junction bases not matched to a gene: 14. The germline V gene has CDR1 ENHRY and CDR2 SYGVKD. The CDR3 coding sequence is TGTGCCATCACCTACCGGGACAGCTCAGTAGATGGCTACACCTTC. This codes for CAITYRDSSVDGYTF.

The chain links TRBV7-6 to TRBJ2-5; D unclear. This CDR3 contains 14 residues. Looked up from germline, CDR1 is SGHVS and CDR2 is FNYEAQ. V was shortened by 5 bases and J by 3 bases, with 13 bases between the two germline ends. DNA for the CDR3: TGTGCCAGCAGCCAAGGGCCCGGAGAAGAGACCCAGTACTTC. This translates into CASSQGPGEETQYF.

Points on this clonotype: The junction departs from germline at one end; a sequencing error may be responsible. V usage is TRBV10-3 and J usage is TRBJ2-1, with 10 bases matching TRBD2. Germline V gene data show CDR1 as ENHRY and CDR2 as SYGVKD. The CDR3 covers 15 residues. The CDR3, as DNA: TGTGCCACCAGTGAGGCGGGACTAGCGTACAATGAGCAGTTCTTC. Its protein is CATSEAGLAYNEQFF.

The chain links TRBV5-1 to TRBJ2-3, with 9 bases lining up with TRBD2. Germline CDR1 SGHRS, CDR2 YFSETQ. The CDR3 has 16 residues. Unmatched junction bases numbered 13, after V lost 7 bases and J lost 4 bases. Here the CDR3 DNA reads TGCGCCAGCCGGAGCGTTGCTAGCGGGACCTCAGATACGCAGTATTTT. It translates to CASRSVASGTSDTQYF.

This clonotype was observed many times. The chain joins TRBV5-1 to TRBJ1-2, with no clear D. Germline assignment: CDR1 SGHRS and CDR2 YFSETQ. Trimming stripped 0 bases from V and 0 bases from J, with 6 bases between. The CDR3 is 14 amino acids. CDR3 residues: CASSLETPNYGYTF. In nucleotides, the CDR3 is TGCGCCAGCAGCTTGGAGACACCTAACTATGGCTACACCTTC.

CDR3 sequence (DNA): TGTGCCAGCAGCATGACAGGGGGCTCATCCCAAGCTTTCTTT. Protein product: CASSMTGGSSQAFF. The chain joins TRBV7-9 to TRBJ1-1; the match to TRBD1 covers 10 bases. CDR3 length: 14 amino acids. From germline, CDR1 is SEHNR and CDR2 FQNEAQ (reference sequence). V gave up 5 bases and J gave up 9 bases; unmatched junction bases: 9.

This chain connects TRBV12-5 to TRBJ2-1; maybe TRBD1 (7 bases). Germline V gives CDR1 LGHNT, CDR2 FRNRAP. CDR3 length: 15 residues. V gave up 4 bases and J gave up 10 bases, with 20 bases separating them. The DNA of the CDR3 is TGTGCTAGTGGTTCTTTGCGGGACAGCTCCTACGAGCAGTTCTTC. Encoded protein: CASGSLRDSSYEQFF.